One and the same sample provided the 28 T cell receptor beta chains below, sequenced in a study of blood T cell repertoires in COVID-19. Clones were sequenced by immunoSEQ multiplex PCR, and TCRdb holds only the in-frame ones, with some missing. The sample shows 300,000 to 350,000 clones, about four fifths of them seen only once. Sequencing used peripheral blood. Receptors originate from a man aged 30-40 years with active or convalescent COVID-19.

The chain combines TRBV6-5 with TRBJ1-4, with 8 bases that match TRBD1. Germline V gene sequence: CDR1 MNHEY, CDR2 SVGAGI. The CDR3 has 13 residues. The ends lost 6 bases at V and 7 bases at J; junction bases unmatched: 4. CDR3: CASRETGVEKLFF. In nucleotides, the CDR3 is TGTGCCAGCAGGGAGACAGGGGTTGAAAAACTGTTTTTT.

In this sample, this clone turned up once. The J gene is TRBJ2-3, the V gene TRBV5-4, with 7 bases matching TRBD2. The germline V gene encodes CDR1 SGHNT and CDR2 YYREEE (reference sequence). The length of the CDR3 is 14 residues. V shed 2 bases and J 6 bases; nucleotides not matched to a gene: 6. CDR3 nucleotides: TGTGCCAGCAGCTTAGCGGGATTAGCGGATACGCAGTATTTT. It translates to CASSLAGLADTQYF.

CDR3 residues: CASHRDGTGSSNSPLHF. Here the CDR3 DNA reads TGTGCCAGCCATCGTGACGGGACAGGGAGTAGTAATTCACCCCTCCACTTT. The rearrangement uses TRBV28 and TRBJ1-6; the match to TRBD1 covers 9 bases. The J segment lost 6 bases and the V segment lost 8 bases, leaving 14 bases of the junction unmatched. The CDR3 is made up of 17 amino acids. Germline V lookup: CDR1 MDHEN, CDR2 SYDVKM.

The chain has TRBV7-6 and TRBJ2-5; D possibly corresponds to TRBD2 (5 bases). This CDR3 has 14 residues. The germline V gene has CDR1 SGHVS and CDR2 FNYEAQ. The germline V and J ends were trimmed by 7 bases and 3 bases, with 15 bases remaining between them. The DNA for the CDR3 is TGTGCCAGCACCACACCCTCGGGGAAAGAGACCCAGTACTTC. Amino acid sequence: CASTTPSGKETQYF.

The CDR3 loop reads CASSPATGGSGNTIYF. The CDR3 DNA reads as TGTGCCAGCTCACCGGCGACAGGGGGCTCTGGAAACACCATATATTTT. The chain couples TRBV18 to TRBJ1-3; the match to TRBD1 covers 9 bases. The CDR3 is 16 amino acids. Per germline, CDR1 KGHSH and CDR2 LQKENI. The V segment lost 3 bases and the J segment 0 bases; nucleotides outside the gene matches: 3.

The chain uses TRBV4-1 and TRBJ2-7; TRBD1 aligns across 10 bases. The J segment lost 4 bases and the V segment lost 2 bases, leaving 5 bases of the junction unmatched. CDR1 and CDR2 (germline): MGHRA, YSYEKL. The CDR3 is made up of 15 amino acids. In nucleotides, the CDR3 is TGCGCCAGCAGCCAACCGGGACAGGGGCGGTACGAGCAGTACTTC. This gives the protein CASSQPGQGRYEQYF.

The chain uses TRBV5-1 and TRBJ2-3; TRBD2 matches 10 bases. Germline V gene lookup returns CDR1 SGHRS and CDR2 YFSETQ. J was trimmed by 2 bases and V by 4 bases; bases with no gene match: 7. The CDR3 spans 16 residues. CDR3 sequence reads: CASSKERGGLTDTQYF. The DNA for the CDR3 is TGCGCCAGCAGCAAGGAGCGGGGGGGACTCACAGATACGCAGTATTTT. The whole variable domain, remainder taken from reference TRBV5-1 and TRBJ2-3, is KAGVTQTPRYLIKTRGQQVTLSCSPISGHRSVSWYQQTPGQGLQFLFEYFSETQRNKGNFPGRFSGRQFSNSRSEMNVSTLELGDSALYLCASSKERGGLTDTQYFGPGTRLTVL.

This clone was observed a handful of times. In the same sample, other DNA sequences code for this CDR3. The chain couples TRBV5-1 to TRBJ1-3; 7 bases are a match to TRBD1. CDR1 is SGHRS and CDR2 is YFSETQ in the germline V gene. The CDR3 consists of 15 residues. V dropped 0 bases and J dropped 2; count of bases not matched to a gene: 2. CDR3 sequence (DNA): TGCGCCAGCAGCTTGGATGGGACAGCTGGAAACACCATATATTTT. It specifies CASSLDGTAGNTIYF.

V usage is TRBV4-1 and J usage is TRBJ2-7; 8 bases fit TRBD2. Germline CDR1 reads MGHRA; CDR2 reads YSYEKL. V dropped 3 bases and J dropped 0; count of bases not matched to a gene: 7. The CDR3 loop spans 16 amino acids. CDR3: CASSQGSGGSSYEQYF. In nucleotides, the CDR3 is TGCGCCAGCAGCCAGGGGAGCGGGGGTAGCTCCTACGAGCAGTACTTC.

The chain employs TRBV9 and TRBJ1-1; unclear D gene. With 0 bases removed from V and 0 bases from J, the gap between germline ends came to 9 bases. Germline loops: CDR1 SGDLS, CDR2 YYNGEE. The CDR3 contains 15 residues. In nucleotides, the CDR3 is TGTGCCAGCAGCGTAGGGGTCGCGGTGAACACTGAAGCTTTCTTT. Translation gives CASSVGVAVNTEAFF.

The rearrangement links TRBV2 to TRBJ2-7; 9 bases align to TRBD2. Per the germline V gene, CDR1 is SNHLY and CDR2 is FYNNEI. The CDR3 has 15 amino acids. V was clipped by 6 bases and J by 2 bases; unmatched bases: 8. CDR3 loop: CASSDWREGPYEQYF. Here the CDR3 DNA reads TGTGCCAGCAGCGATTGGCGGGAGGGTCCCTACGAGCAGTACTTC.

The chain is built from TRBV18 and TRBJ1-1; D unclear. V was clipped by 3 bases and J by 1 base, with 9 bases between them. Germline loops: CDR1 KGHSH, CDR2 LQKENI. The CDR3 runs to 14 residues. In DNA, the CDR3 is TGTGCCAGCTCACCCCCCCTAAGGAACACTGAAGCTTTCTTT. It translates to CASSPPLRNTEAFF.

The chain is built from TRBV6-5 and TRBJ1-6; unclear D gene. The germline CDR1 and CDR2 sequences are MNHEY and SVGAGI. CDR3 length: 13 residues. The V gene lost 4 bases and the J gene lost 14 bases, with 15 bases spanning the gap. DNA for the CDR3: TGTGCCAGCAGTTTGGATCATCTGGCGGCCCTCCACTTT. Translating it yields CASSLDHLAALHF.

This sequence joins TRBV4-2 and TRBJ1-2; no clear D. Per germline, CDR1 LGHNA and CDR2 YNFKEQ. The germline V and J ends were trimmed by 4 bases and 0 bases, with 6 bases remaining between them. There are 13 residues in the CDR3. The CDR3 region is CASSPEPNYGYTF. In DNA, the CDR3 is TGTGCCAGCAGCCCGGAGCCTAACTATGGCTACACCTTC.

The chain couples TRBV5-1 to TRBJ2-5; 9 nucleotides line up with TRBD2. With 2 bases clipped from V and 6 bases from J, the junction kept 5 bases outside the gene matches. Germline loops: CDR1 SGHRS, CDR2 YFSETQ. The CDR3 covers 14 residues. The CDR3 sequence is CASSFELAGKTQYF. CDR3 DNA sequence: TGCGCCAGCAGCTTCGAGCTAGCGGGGAAGACCCAGTACTTC.

The chain is built from TRBV23-1 and TRBJ2-7; D might be TRBD1 (5 bases). TRBV23-1 is reported as an ORF; its role is uncertain. The CDR3 has 15 amino acids. Trimming pared 0 bases from V and 5 bases from J, leaving 14 bases between. CDR3 bases: TGCGCCAGCAGTCAATCGGTAGGCAGGGTCAACGAGCAGTACTTC. Translated, it gives CASSQSVGRVNEQYF.

This clone came up a few times. This rearrangement joins TRBV7-8 to TRBJ1-4; D not certain. Trimming took 4 bases from V and 0 from J, leaving 6 bases between them. CDR3 length: 14 residues. Germline lookup yields CDR1 SGHVS and CDR2 FQNEAQ. CDR3: CASSSFATNEKLFF. Here the CDR3 DNA reads TGTGCCAGCAGCTCATTTGCAACTAATGAAAAACTGTTTTTT.

This chain uses TRBV5-1 with TRBJ2-6; D is possibly TRBD1 (5 bases). CDR1 and CDR2 (germline): SGHRS, YFSETQ. The CDR3 totals 15 residues. Trimming shortened V by 7 bases and J by 1 base, and 12 bases separated the two germline ends. CDR3: CASGAQGSGANVLTF. The CDR3 nucleotides read TGCGCCAGCGGAGCTCAGGGTTCTGGGGCCAACGTCCTGACTTTC.

The chain joins TRBV18 to TRBJ2-2, with D maybe TRBD2 (5 bases). This CDR3 spans 15 amino acids. CDR1 is KGHSH, CDR2 LQKENI, per germline. The ends were cut back, 3 bases at V and 2 bases at J, with 10 bases in the middle. The DNA of the CDR3 is TGTGCCAGCTCACCGGGAGAAGGAAACACCGGGGAGCTGTTTTTT. Its protein is CASSPGEGNTGELFF.

V and J are TRBV7-7 and TRBJ2-7, with TRBD1 matching over 9 bases. CDR1 is SSHAT and CDR2 is FNYEAQ in the germline V gene (reference sequence). The trim removed 5 bases at V and 5 bases at J, leaving 4 bases unmatched. The CDR3 has 13 amino acids. The CDR3 sequence is CASSLRTGDEQYF. CDR3 in DNA: TGTGCCAGCAGCCTGAGGACAGGGGACGAGCAGTACTTC.

The chain carries TRBV5-1 and TRBJ1-2; TRBD1 might be the D (5 bases). The ends were cut back, 4 bases at V and 4 bases at J, with 11 bases in the middle. The germline CDR1 and CDR2 sequences are SGHRS and YFSETQ. The CDR3 consists of 13 residues. CDR3 sequence reads: CASSPDSTYGYTF. CDR3 in DNA: TGCGCCAGCAGCCCCGACAGTACCTATGGCTACACCTTC.

The rearrangement links TRBV4-1 to TRBJ1-2; maybe TRBD1 (5 bases). The CDR3 consists of 16 residues. The V end was cut by 2 bases, the J end by 0 bases, with 13 bases between. Germline loops: CDR1 MGHRA, CDR2 YSYEKL. The CDR3 region is CASSQPTRQTNYGYTF. The CDR3, as DNA: TGCGCCAGCAGCCAACCTACCAGACAGACTAACTATGGCTACACCTTC.

The rearrangement uses TRBV14 and TRBJ2-1, with D hard to call. CDR1 and CDR2 (germline): SGHDN, FVKESK. CDR3 length: 16 residues. V lost 4 bases, J lost 6 bases, and 19 bases lay in between. CDR3 bases: TGTGCCAGCAGCCGAGTAGACTTTCGAGTGAGCAATGAGCAGTTCTTC. Protein: CASSRVDFRVSNEQFF.

The chain joins TRBV6-5 to TRBJ1-3; D is uncertain. V lost 5 bases to trimming and J lost 4 bases, with 9 bases between them. This CDR3 contains 13 residues. Germline assignment: CDR1 MNHEY and CDR2 SVGAGI. CDR3 region: CASSLEAGNTIYF. DNA for the CDR3: TGTGCCAGCAGTCTAGAAGCGGGAAACACCATATATTTT.

The J gene is TRBJ2-5, the V gene TRBV29-1, with 11 bases aligning to TRBD2. Trimming at V came to 2 bases and at J to 1 base, leaving 9 bases not matched to a gene. This CDR3 is built from 17 residues. Germline V gene sequence: CDR1 SQVTM, CDR2 ANQGSEA. The CDR3 DNA reads TGCAGCGTTGAACATAAGACTAGCGGGGCCCCCCAAGAGACCCAGTACTTC. Translated, it gives CSVEHKTSGAPQETQYF.

The V gene is TRBV19, the J gene TRBJ2-1; TRBD2 agrees at 8 bases. Unmatched junction bases numbered 4, after V lost 4 bases and J lost 8 bases. CDR1 and CDR2 from the germline V gene are LNHDA and SQIVND (reference sequence). CDR3 length: 13 residues. The CDR3 sequence: CASSSGGLDEQFF. In DNA, the CDR3 is TGTGCCAGTAGTAGCGGGGGGCTGGATGAGCAGTTCTTC.

The chain carries TRBV11-2 and TRBJ2-3; 10 positions match TRBD2. Germline values: CDR1 SGHAT, CDR2 FQNNGV. This CDR3 is built from 18 residues. Trimming cost V 1 base and J 4 bases; bases outside gene matches: 11. The CDR3 protein is CASSLGGLFSGRSDTQYF. The CDR3 DNA reads as TGTGCCAGCAGCTTAGGGGGCTTGTTTAGCGGGAGGTCAGATACGCAGTATTTT.

This clone was seen a few times. The rearrangement joins TRBV24-1 to TRBJ2-7; 7 nucleotides align to TRBD1. Germline V gene lookup returns CDR1 KGHDR and CDR2 SFDVKD. The length of the CDR3 is 12 residues. V was pared by 9 bases and J by 6 bases, with 7 bases of the junction left unmatched. CDR3 amino acids: CATVPKGAEQYF. In DNA, the CDR3 is TGTGCCACCGTCCCTAAGGGGGCCGAGCAGTACTTC.